This entry concerns a single TCR beta chain. Antigen: not known. This sample was taken from a study of somatic mutations in cytotoxic T cells in rheumatoid arthritis. Looking at the study overall: Peripheral blood samples of approximately 30 ml EDTA were taken from patients directly after diagnosis and before treatment.

There are 15 residues in the CDR3. Trimming took off 5 bases at V and 3 bases at J, with 14 bases between the two ends. Germline loops: CDR1 MNHEY, CDR2 SMNVEV (reference sequence). Overall study results and limits: The slight TRBV07 underrepresentation in rheumatoid arthritis patients received no adjustment for multiple comparisons.

In the study's own analysis: Patient CD8+ clones larger than 1% rarely matched published virus-specific TCRB sequences. This table comes from immunoSEQ multiplex PCR, and its TCRdb copy is limited to in-frame clones, with some not included. V and J calls and clone size come straight from that table; D and trimming were deduced from the DNA. This sample has about 29,000 clones; about 88% occur once, and the top ten carry around 9%. V usage is TRBV27 and J usage is TRBJ2-1; unclear D gene. The source is an adult with rheumatoid arthritis. Sequenced: CD8+ T cells sorted from blood. In DNA, the CDR3 is TGTGCCAGCAGTCTCACCTGGACGGACTACAATGAGCAGTTCTTC. Protein product: CASSLTWTDYNEQFF.